The subject of this entry is one T cell receptor (beta chain). Antigen unknown. Using RNA transcripts, the TCR beta CDR3 regions were amplified. A first-round RT-PCR used HTBI primers, followed by a second-round multiplex PCR. MiXCR, applied by TCRdb to the multiplex PCR reads, yields one record per CDR3 protein. Of about 740,000 distinct CDR3 sequences in the sample, roughly two fifths were seen once. Orbital computed tomography, thyroid ultrasound, TRAb, serum thyroxine and clinical symptoms formed the basis of diagnosis. In germline, CDR1 is DFQATT, CDR2 SNEGSKA (reference sequence). V gave up 7 bases and J gave up 4 bases; unmatched junction bases: 6. This CDR3 has 12 amino acids. The data were taken from a study of Graves' ophthalmopathy and Graves' hyperthyroidism. In the study overall: Pretreatment peripheral blood was obtained at initial diagnosis.

Study-level results: Using a 13-signature model, the authors split ophthalmopathy from stable hyperthyroidism, with about 88% sensitivity and 65% to 82% specificity. Progression of ophthalmopathy was predicted by the model with around 68% sensitivity and 72.22% specificity.

The source is an adult man with Graves' ophthalmopathy. The sample comprised peripheral blood. The chain is built from TRBV20-1 and TRBJ2-7, with 8 bases lining up with TRBD2. The chain's CDR3 is CSGSGGGYEQYF. The CDR3 DNA follows: TGCAGTGGCAGCGGGGGTGGGTACGAGCAGTACTTC.